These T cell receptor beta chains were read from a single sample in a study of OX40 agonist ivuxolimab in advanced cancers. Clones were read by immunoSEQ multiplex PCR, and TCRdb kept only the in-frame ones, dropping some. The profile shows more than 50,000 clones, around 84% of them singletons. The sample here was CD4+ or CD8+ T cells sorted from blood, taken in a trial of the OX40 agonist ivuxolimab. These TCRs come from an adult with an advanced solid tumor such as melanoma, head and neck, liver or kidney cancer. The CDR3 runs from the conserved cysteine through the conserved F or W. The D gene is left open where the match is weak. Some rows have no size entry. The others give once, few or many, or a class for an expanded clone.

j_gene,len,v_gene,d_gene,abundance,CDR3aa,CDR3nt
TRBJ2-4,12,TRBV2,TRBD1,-,CARSQGADIQYF,TGTGCCAGAAGCCAGGGGGCGGACATTCAGTACTTC
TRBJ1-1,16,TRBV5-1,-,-,CASSSGSLTMNTEAFF,TGCGCCAGCAGCTCCGGGTCCTTAACCATGAACACTGAAGCTTTCTTT
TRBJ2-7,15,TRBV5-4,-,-,CASSGGRSGVYEQYF,TGTGCCAGCAGCGGGGGGCGGTCCGGAGTGTACGAGCAGTACTTC
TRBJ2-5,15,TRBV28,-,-,CASSRPDRDVETQYF,TGTGCCAGCAGTCGCCCGGACCGGGACGTGGAGACCCAGTACTTC
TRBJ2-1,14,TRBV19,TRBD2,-,CASNPGLVHNEQFF,TGTGCCAGTAACCCAGGACTAGTACACAATGAGCAGTTCTTC
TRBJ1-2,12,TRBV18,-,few,CASSADSYGYTF,TGTGCCAGCTCAGCGGACAGCTATGGCTACACCTTC
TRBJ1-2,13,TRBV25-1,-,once,CASRGSTLYGYTF,TGTGCCAGCAGGGGGTCTACTCTCTATGGCTACACCTTC
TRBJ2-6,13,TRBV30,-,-,CAWTKSGANVLTF,TGTGCCTGGACCAAGTCTGGGGCCAACGTCCTGACTTTC
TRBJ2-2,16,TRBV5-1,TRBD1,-,CASSLSGQGNTGELFF,TGCGCCAGCAGCTTATCTGGACAGGGGAACACCGGGGAGCTGTTTTTT
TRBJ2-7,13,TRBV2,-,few,CASSGVGDYEQYF,TGTGCCAGCAGTGGGGTGGGGGACTACGAGCAGTACTTC
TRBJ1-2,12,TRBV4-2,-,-,CASSPDNYGYTF,TGTGCCAGCAGCCCTGACAACTATGGCTACACCTTC
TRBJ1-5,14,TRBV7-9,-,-,CASSLSKGNQPQHF,TGTGCCAGCAGCTTATCGAAGGGGAATCAGCCCCAGCATTTT
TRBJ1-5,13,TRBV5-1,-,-,CASSLEGGQPQHF,TGCGCCAGCAGCTTGGAGGGGGGGCAGCCCCAGCATTTT
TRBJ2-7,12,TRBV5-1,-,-,CASSSRGGEQYF,TGCGCCAGCAGCTCCCGAGGGGGCGAGCAGTACTTC
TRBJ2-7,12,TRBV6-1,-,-,CASSGHTYEQYF,TGTGCCAGCAGTGGACACACCTACGAGCAGTACTTC
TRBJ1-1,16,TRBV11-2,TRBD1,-,CASSLVPGQGDTEAFF,TGTGCCAGCAGCCTGGTTCCGGGACAGGGAGACACTGAAGCTTTCTTT
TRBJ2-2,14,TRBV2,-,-,CASSQRGSPGELFF,TGTGCCAGCAGTCAGAGGGGTTCGCCAGGGGAGCTGTTTTTT
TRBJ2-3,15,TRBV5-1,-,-,CASSLRRVITDTQYF,TGCGCCAGCAGCTTGAGACGGGTGATCACAGATACGCAGTATTTT
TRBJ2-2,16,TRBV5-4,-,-,CASSSVTRHNTGELFF,TGTGCCAGCAGCTCGGTGACACGTCATAACACCGGGGAGCTGTTTTTT
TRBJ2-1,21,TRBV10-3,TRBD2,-,CAISGTGTGHQLAGGYNEQFF,TGTGCCATCAGCGGGACAGGGACCGGTCACCAACTAGCGGGAGGGTACAATGAGCAGTTCTTC
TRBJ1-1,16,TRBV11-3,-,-,CASSSTRWHPGYEAFF,TGTGCCAGCAGCTCCACCCGTTGGCACCCCGGCTACGAAGCTTTCTTT
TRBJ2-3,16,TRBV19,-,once,CASSILPGRVRDTQYF,TGTGCCAGTAGTATATTACCGGGGCGGGTAAGAGATACGCAGTATTTT
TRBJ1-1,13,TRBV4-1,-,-,CASSQAGNAEAFF,TGCGCCAGCAGCCAAGCGGGAAACGCTGAAGCTTTCTTT
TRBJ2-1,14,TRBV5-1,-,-,CASSFEGTYNEQFF,TGCGCCAGCAGCTTTGAGGGTACCTACAATGAGCAGTTCTTC
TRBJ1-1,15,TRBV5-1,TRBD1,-,CASSSSGTANTEAFF,TGCGCCAGCAGCTCGTCCGGGACAGCGAACACTGAAGCTTTCTTT
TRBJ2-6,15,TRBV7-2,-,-,CASSEDNPGANVLTF,TGTGCCAGCAGCGAGGACAATCCTGGGGCCAACGTCCTGACTTTC
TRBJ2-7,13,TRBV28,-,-,CASSLGFSYEQYF,TGTGCCAGCAGTTTAGGTTTTTCCTACGAGCAGTACTTC
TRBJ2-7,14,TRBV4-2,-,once,CASSQVGQSYEQYF,TGTGCCAGCAGCCAAGTAGGACAGAGCTACGAGCAGTACTTC
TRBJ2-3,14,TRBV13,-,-,CASSFIGPTDTQYF,TGTGCCAGCAGCTTCATCGGGCCGACAGATACGCAGTATTTT
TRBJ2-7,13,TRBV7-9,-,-,CASSRMTSSEQYF,TGTGCCAGCAGCCGTATGACTAGTTCGGAGCAGTACTTC
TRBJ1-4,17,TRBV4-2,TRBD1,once,CASSSGTGNEWGEKLFF,TGTGCCAGCAGTTCTGGGACAGGGAATGAATGGGGTGAAAAACTGTTTTTT
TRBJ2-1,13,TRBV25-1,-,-,CASMYTGPNEQFF,TGTGCCAGCATGTATACAGGGCCCAATGAGCAGTTCTTC
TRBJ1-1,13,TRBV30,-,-,CAWIDGGWAEAFF,TGTGCCTGGATCGATGGGGGATGGGCTGAAGCTTTCTTT
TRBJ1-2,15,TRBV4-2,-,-,CASSQDSVTDYGYTF,TGTGCCAGCAGCCAAGATTCGGTAACCGACTATGGCTACACCTTC
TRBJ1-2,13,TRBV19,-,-,CASSMGTVYGYTF,TGTGCCAGTAGTATGGGGACGGTCTATGGCTACACCTTC
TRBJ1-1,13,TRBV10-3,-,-,CAISSLGGTEAFF,TGTGCCATCAGTAGCCTCGGGGGGACTGAAGCTTTCTTT
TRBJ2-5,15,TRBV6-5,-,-,CASSPVFVGRLAQYF,TGTGCCAGCAGTCCCGTGTTTGTCGGGCGGCTGGCCCAGTACTTC
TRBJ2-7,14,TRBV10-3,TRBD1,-,CAISVGQGAEEQYF,TGTGCCATCAGTGTCGGACAGGGGGCTGAGGAGCAGTACTTC
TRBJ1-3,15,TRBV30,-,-,CAWSVKGDSGNTIYF,TGTGCCTGGAGTGTAAAGGGAGACTCTGGAAACACCATATATTTT
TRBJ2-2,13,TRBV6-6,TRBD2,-,CASIQRGSGELFF,TGTGCCAGCATACAGCGGGGTTCCGGGGAGCTGTTTTTT
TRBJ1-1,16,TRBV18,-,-,CASSPTALQGNTEAFF,TGTGCCAGCTCACCCACCGCGCTACAGGGGAACACTGAAGCTTTCTTT
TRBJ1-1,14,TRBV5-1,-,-,CASSPQSANTEAFF,TGTGCCAGCAGCCCTCAATCGGCGAACACTGAAGCTTTCTTT
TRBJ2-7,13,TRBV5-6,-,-,CASRPGRPYEQYF,TGTGCCAGCAGGCCGGGGAGGCCCTACGAGCAGTACTTC
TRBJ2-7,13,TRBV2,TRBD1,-,CASKGQGAAGQYF,TGTGCCAGCAAAGGACAGGGGGCCGCCGGGCAGTACTTC
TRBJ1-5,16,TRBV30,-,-,CAWTPAGGRYGQPQHF,TGTGCCTGGACCCCCGCGGGGGGACGGTACGGTCAGCCCCAGCATTTT
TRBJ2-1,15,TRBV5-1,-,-,CASSLEGDSYNEQFF,TGCGCCAGCAGCTTGGAGGGGGACTCATACAATGAGCAGTTCTTC
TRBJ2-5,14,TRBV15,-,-,CATSRSGYPGTQYF,TGTGCCACCAGCAGATCGGGGTACCCCGGGACCCAGTACTTC
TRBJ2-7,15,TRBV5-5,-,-,CASSRQMGPSYEQYF,TGTGCCAGCAGCCGCCAGATGGGTCCTTCCTACGAGCAGTACTTC
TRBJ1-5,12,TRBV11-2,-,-,CASSLDGGAQHF,TGTGCCAGCAGCTTAGATGGGGGCGCCCAGCATTTT
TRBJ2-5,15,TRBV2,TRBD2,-,CASRTGLATGETQYF,TGTGCCAGCAGGACGGGACTAGCGACAGGAGAGACCCAGTACTTC